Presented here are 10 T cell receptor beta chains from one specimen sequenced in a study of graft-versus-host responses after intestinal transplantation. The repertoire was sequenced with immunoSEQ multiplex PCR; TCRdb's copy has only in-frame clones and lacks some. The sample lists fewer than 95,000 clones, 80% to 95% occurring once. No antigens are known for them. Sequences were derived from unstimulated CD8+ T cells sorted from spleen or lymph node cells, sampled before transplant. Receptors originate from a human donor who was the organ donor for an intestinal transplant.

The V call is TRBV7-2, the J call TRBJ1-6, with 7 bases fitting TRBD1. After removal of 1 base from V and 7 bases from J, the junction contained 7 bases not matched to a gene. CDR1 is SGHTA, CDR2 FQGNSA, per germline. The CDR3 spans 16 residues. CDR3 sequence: CASSLGQGWENSPLHF. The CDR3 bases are TGTGCCAGCAGCTTAGGACAGGGATGGGAAAATTCACCCCTCCACTTT.

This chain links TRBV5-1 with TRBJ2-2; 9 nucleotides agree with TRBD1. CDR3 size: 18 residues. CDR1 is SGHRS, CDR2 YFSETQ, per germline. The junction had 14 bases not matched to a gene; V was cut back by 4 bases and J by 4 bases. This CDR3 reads CASSRGQGVFLFTGELFF. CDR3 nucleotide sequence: TGCGCCAGCAGCCGGGGACAGGGTGTCTTCTTATTCACCGGGGAGCTGTTTTTT. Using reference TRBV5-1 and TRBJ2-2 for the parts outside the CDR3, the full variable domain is KAGVTQTPRYLIKTRGQQVTLSCSPISGHRSVSWYQQTPGQGLQFLFEYFSETQRNKGNFPGRFSGRQFSNSRSEMNVSTLELGDSALYLCASSRGQGVFLFTGELFFGEGSRLTVL.

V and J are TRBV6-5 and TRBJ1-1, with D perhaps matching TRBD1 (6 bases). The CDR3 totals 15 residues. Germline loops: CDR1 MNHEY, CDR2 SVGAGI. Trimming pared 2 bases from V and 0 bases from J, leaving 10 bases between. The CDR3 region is CASSYRGTVNTEAFF. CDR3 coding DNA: TGTGCCAGCAGTTACAGGGGGACGGTGAACACTGAAGCTTTCTTT.

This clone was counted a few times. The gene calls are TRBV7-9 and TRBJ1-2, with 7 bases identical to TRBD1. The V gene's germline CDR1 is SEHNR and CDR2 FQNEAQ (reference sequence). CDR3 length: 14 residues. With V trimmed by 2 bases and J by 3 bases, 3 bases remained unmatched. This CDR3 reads CASSLLGQDYGYTF. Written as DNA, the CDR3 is TGTGCCAGCAGCTTACTAGGACAGGACTATGGCTACACCTTC.

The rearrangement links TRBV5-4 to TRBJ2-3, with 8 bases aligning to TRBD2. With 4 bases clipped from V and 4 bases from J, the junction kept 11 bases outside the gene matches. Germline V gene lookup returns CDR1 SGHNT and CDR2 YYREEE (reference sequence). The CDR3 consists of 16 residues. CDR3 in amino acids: CASSDAERGTADTQYF. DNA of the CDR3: TGTGCCAGCAGCGACGCAGAGCGGGGGACCGCAGATACGCAGTATTTT.

The CDR3 DNA follows: TGTGCCAGCAGCCCGAACTATGGCTACCAAGAGACCCAGTACTTC. This encodes CASSPNYGYQETQYF. V usage is TRBV11-2 and J usage is TRBJ2-5, with no clear D. There are 15 residues in the CDR3. Trimming took 5 bases from V and 0 from J, leaving 13 bases between them. Looked up from germline, CDR1 is SGHAT and CDR2 is FQNNGV.

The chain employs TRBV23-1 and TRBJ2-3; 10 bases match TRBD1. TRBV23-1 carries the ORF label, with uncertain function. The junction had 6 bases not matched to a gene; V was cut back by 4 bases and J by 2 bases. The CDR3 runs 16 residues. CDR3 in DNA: TGCGCCAGCAGTCCTCGGGACAGGGGAATCACAGATACGCAGTATTTT. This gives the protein CASSPRDRGITDTQYF.

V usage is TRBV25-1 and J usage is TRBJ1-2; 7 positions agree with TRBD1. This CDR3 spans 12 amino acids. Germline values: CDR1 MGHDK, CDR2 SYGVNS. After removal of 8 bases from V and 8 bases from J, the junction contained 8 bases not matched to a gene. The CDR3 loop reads CASERQGGGYTF. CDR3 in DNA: TGTGCCAGCGAGAGACAGGGCGGCGGCTACACCTTC.

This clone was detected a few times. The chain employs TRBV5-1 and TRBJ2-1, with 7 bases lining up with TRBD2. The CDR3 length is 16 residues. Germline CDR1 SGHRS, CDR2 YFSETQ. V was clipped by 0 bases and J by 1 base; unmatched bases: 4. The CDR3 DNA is TGCGCCAGCAGCTTGGGGGACTACAAATCCTACAATGAGCAGTTCTTC. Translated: CASSLGDYKSYNEQFF.

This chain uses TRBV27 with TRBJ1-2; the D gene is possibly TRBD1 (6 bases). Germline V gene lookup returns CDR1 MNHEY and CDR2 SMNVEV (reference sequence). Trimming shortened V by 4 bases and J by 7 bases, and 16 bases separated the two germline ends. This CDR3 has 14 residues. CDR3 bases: TGTGCCAGCAGTTCCAGGGGTAGATGGGGTGGCTACACCTTC. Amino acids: CASSSRGRWGGYTF.